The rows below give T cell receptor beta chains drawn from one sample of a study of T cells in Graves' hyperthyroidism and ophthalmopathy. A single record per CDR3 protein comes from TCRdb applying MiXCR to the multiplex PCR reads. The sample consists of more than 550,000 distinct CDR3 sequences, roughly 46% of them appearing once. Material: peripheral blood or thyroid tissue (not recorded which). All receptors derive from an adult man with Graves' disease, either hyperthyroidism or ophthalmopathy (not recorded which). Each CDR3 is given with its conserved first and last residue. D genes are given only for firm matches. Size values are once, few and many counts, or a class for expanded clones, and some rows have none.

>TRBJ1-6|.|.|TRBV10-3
TGTGCCATCAGTGAGTCGCAGGGTAGGAATTCACCCCTCCACTTT
CAISESQGRNSPLHF
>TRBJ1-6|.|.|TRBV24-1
TGTGCCACCAGTGAGCAGGGGTATAATTCACCCCTCCACTTT
CATSEQGYNSPLHF
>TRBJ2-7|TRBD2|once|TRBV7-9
TGTGCCAGCAGCTGGCCGGGACTAGCGGTGGTGGGGATATACGAGCAGTACTTC
CASSWPGLAVVGIYEQYF
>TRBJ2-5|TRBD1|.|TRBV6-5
TGTGCCAGCAGTTCCGAGGGGGCGTCGGGCCAAGAGACCCAGTACTTC
CASSSEGASGQETQYF
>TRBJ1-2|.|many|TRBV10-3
TGTGCCATCAGTGGAGAGGGACAACTTTATGGCTACACCTTC
CAISGEGQLYGYTF
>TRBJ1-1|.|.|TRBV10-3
TGTGCCATCAGTGAATCCCCCTCCACAGCCGACTTTACTGAAGCTTTCTTT
CAISESPSTADFTEAFF
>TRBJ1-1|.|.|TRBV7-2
TGTGCCAGCAGCCAAGACGGGGATGGGGGGTTCACTGAAGCTTTCTTT
CASSQDGDGGFTEAFF
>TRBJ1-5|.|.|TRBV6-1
TGTGCCAGCAGTGAATCAGGACGGGGAAATCAGCCCCAGCATTTT
CASSESGRGNQPQHF
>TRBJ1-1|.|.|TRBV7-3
TGCGCCAGCAGCCAAGACTGGGGATTCACACTGGAAGCTTTCTTT
CASSQDWGFTLEAFF
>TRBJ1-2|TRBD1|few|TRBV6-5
TGTGCCAGCAGTTTAGACAGGGGTATTATCTATGGCTACACCTTC
CASSLDRGIIYGYTF
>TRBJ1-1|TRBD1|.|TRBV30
TGTGCCTGGAGTGTTGACAGGGGCACTGAAGCTTTCTTT
CAWSVDRGTEAFF
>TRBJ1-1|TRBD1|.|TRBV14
TGTGCCAGCAGCCATACAGGGGGTCGAACTGAAGCTTTCTTT
CASSHTGGRTEAFF
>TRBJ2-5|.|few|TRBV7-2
TGTGCCAGCAGCTTAGGAGGTGGAAGGGGGGCGGTTGAGACCCAGTACTTC
CASSLGGGRGAVETQYF
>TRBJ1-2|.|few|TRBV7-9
TGTGCCAGCAGCTTACTCACACAACCCCTCTATGGCTACACCTTC
CASSLLTQPLYGYTF
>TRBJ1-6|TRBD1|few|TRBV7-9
TGTGCCTGGGATACAGGGGATTCACCCCTCCACTTT
CAWDTGDSPLHF
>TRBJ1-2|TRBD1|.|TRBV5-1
TGCGCCAGCAGCTGGAACGACAGGGGCGACCCTTATGGCTACACCTTC
CASSWNDRGDPYGYTF
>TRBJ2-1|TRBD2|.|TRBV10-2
TGCGCCAGCAGTCCTAGCGGGGATTACAATGAGCAGTTCTTC
CASSPSGDYNEQFF
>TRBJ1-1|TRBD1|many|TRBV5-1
TGTGCCAGCAGCCTGGGACAGACTGAAGCTTTCTTT
CASSLGQTEAFF
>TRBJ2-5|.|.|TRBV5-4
TGTGCCAGCAGCCAGATAATAGGTGCAGAGACCCAGTACTTC
CASSQIIGAETQYF
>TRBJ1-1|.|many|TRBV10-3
TGTGCCATCGCCGTGACGATGAACACTGAAGCTTTCTTT
CAIAVTMNTEAFF
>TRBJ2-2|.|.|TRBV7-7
TGTGCCAGCAGTGATGTTGACGGGGAGCTGTTTTTT
CASSDVDGELFF
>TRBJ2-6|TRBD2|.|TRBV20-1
TGCAGTGCGGGGGGGACTAGTGGGGCCAACGTCCTGACTTTC
CSAGGTSGANVLTF
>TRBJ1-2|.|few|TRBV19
TGTGCCAGTAGTGCCCCCTCCCAGGGGAACTATGGCTACACCTTC
CASSAPSQGNYGYTF
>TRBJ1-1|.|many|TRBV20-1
TGCAGTGCTAGCTGGGGGGACACTGAAGCTTTCTTT
CSASWGDTEAFF
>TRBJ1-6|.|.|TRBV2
.
CAICSAATGDNSPLHF
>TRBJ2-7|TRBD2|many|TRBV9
TGTGCCAGCAGTGTTGGGACTAGCTACGAGCAGTACTTC
CASSVGTSYEQYF
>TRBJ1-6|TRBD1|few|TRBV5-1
TGCGCCAGCAGCTTGGAGCCAGGGGGCACGTCACCCCTCCACTTT
CASSLEPGGTSPLHF
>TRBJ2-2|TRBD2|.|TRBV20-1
TGCAGTGCTAGACTAGCGGGAGGGGGCACCGGGGAGCTGTTTTTT
CSARLAGGGTGELFF
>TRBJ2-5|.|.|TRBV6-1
TGTGCCAGCAGTGCTAGTGGGGGCACGGGTGGCCAAGAGACCCAGTACTTC
CASSASGGTGGQETQYF
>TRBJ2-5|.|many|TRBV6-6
TGTGCCAGCACCGACGGGACACAATCCGCAGAGACCCAGTACTTC
CASTDGTQSAETQYF
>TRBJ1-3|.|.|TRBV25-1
TGTGCCAGCAGTCCTTGGACAGAGGGAAACACCATATATTTT
CASSPWTEGNTIYF
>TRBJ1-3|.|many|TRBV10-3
TGTGCCATCAGTGCCCCAGGGATCTCTGGAAACACCATATATTTT
CAISAPGISGNTIYF
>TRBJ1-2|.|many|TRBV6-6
TGTGCCAGCAGTTACGAGGGTTGGAGTGGTGGCTACACCTTC
CASSYEGWSGGYTF
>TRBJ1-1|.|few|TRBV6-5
TGTGCCAGCGGAGCGGGGGTAACTGAAGCTTTCTTT
CASGAGVTEAFF
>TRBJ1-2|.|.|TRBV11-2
TGTGCCAGCAGCTTGGTAGGGGTTAGTGGCTACACCTTC
CASSLVGVSGYTF
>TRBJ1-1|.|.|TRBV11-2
TGTGCCAGCAGCTTTTCCGGTCTACGGAACACTGAAGCTTTCTTT
CASSFSGLRNTEAFF
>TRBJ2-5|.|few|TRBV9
TGTGCCAGCAGCGCCTCCGAAGGGTGGGGAGAGACCCAGTACTTC
CASSASEGWGETQYF